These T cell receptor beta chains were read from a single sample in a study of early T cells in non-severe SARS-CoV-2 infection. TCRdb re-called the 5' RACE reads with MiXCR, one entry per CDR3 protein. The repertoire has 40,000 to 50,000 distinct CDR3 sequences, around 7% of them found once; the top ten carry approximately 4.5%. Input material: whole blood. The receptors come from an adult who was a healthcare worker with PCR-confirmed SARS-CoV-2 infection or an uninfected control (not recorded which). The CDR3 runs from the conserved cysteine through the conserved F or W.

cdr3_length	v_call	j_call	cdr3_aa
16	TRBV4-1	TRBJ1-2	CASSQVSRDRGDGYTF
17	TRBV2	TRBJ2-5	CASSEEGGRRGQETQYF
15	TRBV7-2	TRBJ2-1	CASSLRTSQYNEQFF
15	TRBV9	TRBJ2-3	CASSVGSGSTDTQYF
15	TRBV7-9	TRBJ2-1	CASSLAAVSYNEQFF
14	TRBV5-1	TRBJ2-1	CASSPGTSHNEQFF
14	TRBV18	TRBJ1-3	CASSPPTDRNTIYF
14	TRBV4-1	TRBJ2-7	CASSPGGVPREQYF
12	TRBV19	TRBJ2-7	CASSIGGSEQYF
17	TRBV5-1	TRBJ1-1	CASSPIGTGILNTEAFF
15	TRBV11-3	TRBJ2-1	CASSLEAGTYNEQFF
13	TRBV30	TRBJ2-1	CAWSRGGTGEQFF
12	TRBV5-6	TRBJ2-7	CASSLPGAPRYF
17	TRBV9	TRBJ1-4	CASSDRTGGEVDEKLFF
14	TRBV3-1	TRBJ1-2	CASSQDSRTSGYTF
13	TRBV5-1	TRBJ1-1	CASSGTGVTEAFF
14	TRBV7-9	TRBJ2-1	CASSKGGSYNEQFF
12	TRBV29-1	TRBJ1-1	CSSRGSNTEAFF
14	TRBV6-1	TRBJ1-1	CASSELQGGAEAFF
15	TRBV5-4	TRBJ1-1	CASSLSAGKSTEAFF
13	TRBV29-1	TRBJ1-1	CSVEVGLNTEAFF
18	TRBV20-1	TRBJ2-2	CSARDRASGGWNTGELFF
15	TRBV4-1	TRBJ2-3	CASSHVAGYADTQYF
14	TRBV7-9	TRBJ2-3	CASWTGWSTDTQYF
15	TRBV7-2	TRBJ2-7	CASSLRDRGMYEQYF
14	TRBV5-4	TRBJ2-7	CASSLGQDSYEQYF
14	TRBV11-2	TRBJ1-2	CASSSAQGGYGYTF
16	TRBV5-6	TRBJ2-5	CASSSPGLAGKETQYF
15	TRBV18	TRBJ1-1	CASSTQQGMNTEAFF
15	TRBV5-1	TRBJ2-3	CASSFYAGGQVTQYF
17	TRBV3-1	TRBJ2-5	CASRQWLAGVYQETQYF
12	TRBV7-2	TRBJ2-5	CASSLGLLPPYF
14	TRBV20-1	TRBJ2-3	CSVGDGASTDTQYF
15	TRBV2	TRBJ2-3	CASSDGLAVGDTQYF
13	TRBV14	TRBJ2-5	CASSQVSLETQYF
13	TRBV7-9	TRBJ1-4	CASSLRDTEKLFF
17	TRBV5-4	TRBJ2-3	CASSLKLAGPSTDTQYF
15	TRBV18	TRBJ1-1	CASSPARTGATEAFF
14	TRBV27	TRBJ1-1	CASRAGPLNTEAFF
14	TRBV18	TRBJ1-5	CASSPASGNQPQHF
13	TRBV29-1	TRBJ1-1	CSVGRQGNTEAFF
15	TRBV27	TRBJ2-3	CAAKRRADSTDTQYF
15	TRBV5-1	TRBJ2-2	CASSLGGINTGELFF
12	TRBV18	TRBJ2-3	CASSTDTDTQYF
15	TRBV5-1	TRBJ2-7	CASRYQAGPPGEQYF
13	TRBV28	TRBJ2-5	CASSLFGVETQYF
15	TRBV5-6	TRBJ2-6	CASSAQGPGPNVLTF
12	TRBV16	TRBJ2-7	CASSQSGYEQYF
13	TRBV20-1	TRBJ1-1	CSCRRGSSTEAFF
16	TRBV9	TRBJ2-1	CASSVERGAGYNEQFF
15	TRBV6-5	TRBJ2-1	CASSAGQGGYNEQFF
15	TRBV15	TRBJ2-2	CATRADREDTGELFF